Here is one TCR beta chain with its context. What it binds is unknown. This specimen belongs to a study of post-analysis software for immune sequencing data. General study points: With TRBV5-6, TRBV5-1 and TRBV20-1 included, 5 or 6 TRBV segments were more frequent in patients than in controls. For normalized Chao1 diversity, multiple sclerosis patients scored significantly lower than controls did.

The germline gives CDR1 MDHEN, CDR2 SYDVKM. The CDR3 sequence is 13 residues long. Included in the TCR beta cDNA libraries were unique molecular identifiers. Each CDR3 protein gets one entry after TCRdb re-called the PCR reads with MiXCR. The sample holds about 460,000 distinct CDR3 sequences, nearly 45% seen once. The J gene is TRBJ2-7, the V gene TRBV28; 8 nucleotides line up with TRBD1. The J call may be faulty, since TRBJ2-5 better matches the DNA end. The specimen was blood. The TCR originated in a girl aged 10-17 years with multiple sclerosis. CDR3 residues: CASQRTGQETQYF. The CDR3 coding sequence is TGTGCCAGTCAGAGGACAGGGCAGGAGACCCAGTACTTC.